The sequence of this TCR beta chain was determined in a study of blood T cell repertoires in COVID-19. Study-wide background: PBMCs, B-cell-depleted T cells, or T cells provided the cDNA or gDNA that made up the material.

Original data processing: Amplifying reference gene primers gave estimates of nucleated cell counts. Libraries were prepared by immunoSEQ multiplex PCR; TCRdb keeps only in-frame clonotypes and omits some of them. V, J and clone size are taken as reported in that table, and D and trimming were inferred from the DNA itself. The data hold 2,500 to 3,500 clones, with roughly nine tenths observed a single time. This CDR3 contains 15 residues. Germline values: CDR1 LNHDA, CDR2 SQIVND (reference sequence). Between the trimmed V and J ends, which lost 1 base and 0 bases, there was a span of 7 bases. The sequence was collected from a human donor with active COVID-19. The donor label of this sample is uncertain. Input material: peripheral blood. V is TRBV19 and J is TRBJ1-5, with TRBD1 as a possible D gene (5 bases). The CDR3 coding sequence is TGTGCCAGTAGTATAGGGACACATAGCAATCAGCCCCAGCATTTT. Protein: CASSIGTHSNQPQHF.